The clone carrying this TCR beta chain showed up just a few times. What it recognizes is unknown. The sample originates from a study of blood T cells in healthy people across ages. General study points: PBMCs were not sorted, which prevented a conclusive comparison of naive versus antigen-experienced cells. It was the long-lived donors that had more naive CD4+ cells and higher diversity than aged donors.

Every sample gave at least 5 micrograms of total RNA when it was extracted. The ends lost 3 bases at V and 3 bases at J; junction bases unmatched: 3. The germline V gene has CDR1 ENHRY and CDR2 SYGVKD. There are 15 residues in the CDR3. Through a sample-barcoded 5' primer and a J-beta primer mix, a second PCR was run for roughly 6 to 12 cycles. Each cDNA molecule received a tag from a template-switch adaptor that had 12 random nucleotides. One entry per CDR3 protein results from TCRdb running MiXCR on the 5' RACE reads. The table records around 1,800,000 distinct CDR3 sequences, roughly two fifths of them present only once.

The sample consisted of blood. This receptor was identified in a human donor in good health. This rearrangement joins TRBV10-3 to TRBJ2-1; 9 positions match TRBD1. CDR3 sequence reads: CAISEPGQGYNEQFF. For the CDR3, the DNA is TGTGCCATCAGTGAACCGGGACAGGGCTACAATGAGCAGTTCTTC.